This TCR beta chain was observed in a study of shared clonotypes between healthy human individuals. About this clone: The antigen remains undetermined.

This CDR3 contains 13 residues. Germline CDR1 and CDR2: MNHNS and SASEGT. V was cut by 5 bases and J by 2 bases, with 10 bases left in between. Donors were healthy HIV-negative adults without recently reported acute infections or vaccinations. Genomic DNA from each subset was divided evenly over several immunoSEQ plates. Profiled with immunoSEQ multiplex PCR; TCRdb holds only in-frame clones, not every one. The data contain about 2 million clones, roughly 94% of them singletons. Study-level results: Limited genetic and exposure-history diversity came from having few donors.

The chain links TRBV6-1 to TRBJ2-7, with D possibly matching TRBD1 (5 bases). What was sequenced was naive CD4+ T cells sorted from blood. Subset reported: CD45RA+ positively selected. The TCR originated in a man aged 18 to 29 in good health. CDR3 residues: CASSSDKAYEQYF. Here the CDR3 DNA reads TGTGCCAGCAGTTCGGACAAAGCCTACGAGCAGTACTTC.